This TCR beta chain stems from a study of blood T cell repertoires in COVID-19. Study in general: T cells, B-cell-depleted T cells, or PBMCs supplied cDNA or gDNA.

V shed 1 base and J shed 5 bases, with 19 bases lying between them. The germline gives CDR1 SGHRS, CDR2 YFSETQ. This CDR3 has 16 amino acids. Original data processing: Amplification from reference gene primers served as the basis for estimated nucleated cell counts. The protocol was immunoSEQ multiplex PCR, while the TCRdb copy is restricted to in-frame clones and leaves out a portion. D and trimming come from the DNA, and the V and J calls and clone size come from that table. The sample contains around 67,000 clones, more than 75% of which appear only once. Sequenced sample: peripheral blood. The receptor was isolated from a human donor in a cohort sampled during active COVID-19. The J gene is TRBJ2-7, the V gene TRBV5-1, with D possibly matching TRBD2 (5 bases). This CDR3 reads CASSLIWQRAGDEQYF. CDR3 DNA sequence: TGCGCCAGCAGCTTGATTTGGCAAAGGGCCGGGGACGAGCAGTACTTC. Drawing the rest from reference TRBV5-1 and TRBJ2-7, the complete variable domain is KAGVTQTPRYLIKTRGQQVTLSCSPISGHRSVSWYQQTPGQGLQFLFEYFSETQRNKGNFPGRFSGRQFSNSRSEMNVSTLELGDSALYLCASSLIWQRAGDEQYFGPGTRLTVT.